Sequencing of this TCR beta chain was carried out in a study of blood T cell repertoires in COVID-19. Study overall: Collection of acute and convalescent COVID-19 samples took place in the United States, Italy and Spain.

The count of this clone is one. With V trimmed by 4 bases and J by 4 bases, 9 bases remained unmatched. CDR3 size: 16 residues. The V gene's germline CDR1 is KGHSH and CDR2 LQKENI. In the original workflow: Counts of nucleated cells, estimated from reference gene primer amplification, were obtained. Produced via immunoSEQ multiplex PCR; TCRdb's table is partial and in-frame only. V, J and clone size are those of that table, while D and trimming were read from the DNA. The table records 95,000 to 100,000 clones, approximately 81% of them present only once. This TCR derives from a woman in her seventies with active or convalescent COVID-19. Source material: peripheral blood. The chain carries TRBV18 and TRBJ2-7; 11 nucleotides align to TRBD2. The CDR3 protein is CASSHSGTSGDYEQYF. The CDR3 region has the DNA TGTGCCAGCTCACACTCTGGGACTAGCGGCGATTACGAGCAGTACTTC.